These 20 T cell receptor beta chains originate from one sample sequenced in a study of CD8 T cells in Susac syndrome. Random hexamers served to reverse transcribe roughly 0.45 to 1 ug RNA. TCRdb reprocessed the immunoSEQ multiplex PCR reads with MiXCR, giving one entry per CDR3 protein. The sample shows hundreds of thousands of distinct CDR3 sequences, approximately 85% of them seen only once. Sequences were obtained from CD8+ T cells from PBMCs. These receptors originate from a human donor with multiple sclerosis.

The chain employs TRBV20-1 and TRBJ1-5; D might be TRBD1 (6 bases). Germline lookup yields CDR1 DFQATT and CDR2 SNEGSKA (reference sequence). V was pared by 0 bases and J by 1 base, with 13 bases between. The CDR3 is 16 amino acids. In nucleotides, the CDR3 is TGCAGTGCTAGAGATGGGCAGGGGCCGAGCAATCAGCCCCAGCATTTT. The encoded protein is CSARDGQGPSNQPQHF.

This clonotype was counted only a few times. A junction boundary mismatches the germline segment, possibly from a read error. This chain uses TRBV7-7 with TRBJ2-2; D call uncertain. Germline CDR1 SSHAT, CDR2 FNYEAQ (reference sequence). The CDR3 sequence is 12 residues long. DNA for the CDR3: TGTGCTAGCAGCCCTTCCACCGGGGAGCTGTTTTTT. It is translated as CASSPSTGELFF. Filled out from reference TRBV7-7 and TRBJ2-2, the complete variable domain reads GAGVSQSPRYKVTKRGQDVTLRCDPISSHATLYWYQQALGQGPEFLTYFNYEAQPDKSGLPSDRFSAERPEGSISTLTIQRTEQRDSAMYRCASSPSTGELFFGEGSRLTVL.

This clonotype was counted a single time. The V gene is TRBV19, the J gene TRBJ2-1, with D maybe TRBD2 (6 bases). Germline CDR1 and CDR2: LNHDA and SQIVND (reference sequence). The CDR3 consists of 15 residues. Trimming pared 5 bases from V and 9 bases from J, leaving 20 bases between. CDR3 coding DNA: TGTGCCAGTAGTGCAACCGGGGGAGTCTGGGGTGAGCAGTTCTTC. It codes for CASSATGGVWGEQFF. Supplemented by reference TRBV19 and TRBJ2-1, the full variable domain reads DGGITQSPKYLFRKEGQNVTLSCEQNLNHDAMYWYRQDPGQGLRLIYYSQIVNDFQKGDIAEGYSVSREKKESFPLTVTSAQKNPTAFYLCASSATGGVWGEQFFGPGTRLTVL.

This chain links TRBV12-3 or TRBV12-4 with TRBJ2-2; 7 bases align to TRBD2. The CDR3 totals 14 residues. Trimming took 3 bases from V and 7 from J; bases not matched to a gene: 5. The CDR3 sequence: CASSFGGSNGELFF. In DNA, the CDR3 is TGTGCCAGCAGTTTCGGCGGGAGTAACGGGGAGCTGTTTTTT.

The chain joins TRBV13 to TRBJ2-7; 10 bases are shared with TRBD2. The CDR3 has 15 residues. Germline CDR1 is PRHDT and CDR2 is FYEKMQ (reference sequence). V dropped 4 bases and J dropped 0; count of bases not matched to a gene: 3. The CDR3: CASSSTSGISYEQYF. Here the CDR3 DNA reads TGTGCCAGCAGCTCCACTAGCGGGATCTCCTACGAGCAGTACTTC.

V and J are TRBV28 and TRBJ2-7, with no clear D. CDR1 is MDHEN and CDR2 is SYDVKM in the germline V gene. There are 14 residues in the CDR3. V lost 7 bases and J 1 base, leaving 14 bases between the germline ends. In nucleotides, the CDR3 is TGTGCCAGCACCTCTCCACGCACTTCCTACGAGCAGTACTTC. Amino acid sequence: CASTSPRTSYEQYF.

The chain joins TRBV13 to TRBJ2-7; tentative D call: TRBD1 (6 bases). The germline gives CDR1 PRHDT, CDR2 FYEKMQ (reference sequence). Trimming took off 6 bases at V and 3 bases at J, with 18 bases between the two ends. This CDR3 region has 15 residues. CDR3 amino acids: CASSSTDRISYEQYF. The CDR3 DNA reads TGTGCCAGCAGTTCGACTGACAGGATAAGCTACGAGCAGTACTTC. Looking up the rest from reference TRBV13 and TRBJ2-7 gives the full variable domain: AAGVIQSPRHLIKEKRETATLKCYPIPRHDTVYWYQQGPGQDPQFLISFYEKMQSDKGSIPDRFSAQQFSDYHSELNMSSLELGDSALYFCASSSTDRISYEQYFGPGTRLTVT.

The rearrangement uses TRBV7-9 and TRBJ2-1, with D tentatively TRBD2 (6 bases). The CDR3 loop spans 13 amino acids. Per germline, CDR1 SEHNR and CDR2 FQNEAQ (reference sequence). Trimming cost V 5 bases and J 7 bases, with 12 bases left between them. The CDR3 protein is CASSDGSWNEQFF. The CDR3 DNA reads as TGTGCCAGCAGCGACGGGAGTTGGAATGAGCAGTTCTTC.

This clonotype was counted a few times. The rearrangement links TRBV12-3 or TRBV12-4 to TRBJ1-2; TRBD1 might be the D (5 bases). V lost 5 bases and J 4 bases, leaving 17 bases between the germline ends. The CDR3 extends over 15 amino acids. The CDR3 coding sequence is TGTGCCAGCAGTGGAAGGGACGGATTCTCCTATGGCTACACCTTC. This sequence encodes CASSGRDGFSYGYTF.

This sequence joins TRBV27 and TRBJ1-1; tentative D call: TRBD1 (6 bases). CDR3 size: 15 residues. Germline loops: CDR1 MNHEY, CDR2 SMNVEV (reference sequence). V lost 2 bases and J lost 10, with 20 bases in between. The CDR3 reads CASSLRRGHDFGAFF. The CDR3 DNA follows: TGTGCCAGCAGTTTACGCCGGGGGCACGACTTCGGAGCTTTCTTT.

The V and J genes are TRBV9 and TRBJ2-2; TRBD2 is a possible D gene (5 bases). V lost 4 bases and J lost 0, with 16 bases in between. The CDR3 spans 17 residues. Germline values: CDR1 SGDLS, CDR2 YYNGEE. The CDR3: CASSPVVGSANTGELFF. The CDR3 nucleotides are TGTGCCAGCAGCCCAGTGGTGGGTAGCGCGAACACCGGGGAGCTGTTTTTT.

The rearrangement links TRBV3-1 to TRBJ2-1, with TRBD2 as a possible D gene (6 bases). V dropped 4 bases and J dropped 0 bases, with 22 bases sitting between them. The CDR3 is 19 amino acids. Per germline, CDR1 LGHDT and CDR2 YNNKEL (reference sequence). CDR3 in DNA: TGTGCCAGCAGCCCCCCAAAGGGGTCAGGGACTGTCTCCTACAATGAGCAGTTCTTC. Translated: CASSPPKGSGTVSYNEQFF.

V and J are TRBV5-1 and TRBJ2-7; 10 bases are a match to TRBD2. The CDR3 loop spans 15 amino acids. Germline-derived CDR1 and CDR2 are SGHRS and YFSETQ. With 4 bases clipped from V and 5 bases from J, the junction kept 9 bases outside the gene matches. The CDR3 region is CASSAKAGGPNEQYF. CDR3 nucleotides: TGCGCCAGCAGCGCCAAAGCGGGAGGGCCTAACGAGCAGTACTTC.

This rearrangement joins TRBV5-1 to TRBJ2-1, with a tentative D call TRBD1 (6 bases). The CDR3 is 13 amino acids. V was shortened by 2 bases and J by 10 bases, with 13 bases between the two germline ends. Looked up from germline, CDR1 is SGHRS and CDR2 is YFSETQ. CDR3: CASSLTPGQEQFF. The DNA of the CDR3 is TGCGCCAGCAGCTTAACTCCGGGACAAGAGCAGTTCTTC.

The CDR3 sequence: CASLGPLNEKLFF. In nucleotides, the CDR3 is TGTGCCAGCCTAGGGCCTTTAAATGAAAAACTGTTTTTT. This chain connects TRBV2 to TRBJ1-4; no firm D call. V lost 8 bases and J lost 5, with 12 bases in between. Germline loops: CDR1 SNHLY, CDR2 FYNNEI. The CDR3 is 13 residues long.

The chain employs TRBV7-2 and TRBJ1-2; D uncertain. CDR3 length: 16 amino acids. CDR1 and CDR2 from the germline V gene are SGHTA and FQGNSA. V lost 0 bases and J lost 4, with 15 bases in between. DNA of the CDR3: TGTGCCAGCAGCTTAGCGTCCTCCGGACGGACCTATGGCTACACCTTC. It yields the protein CASSLASSGRTYGYTF.

The chain recombines TRBV28 with TRBJ2-5; perhaps TRBD1 as D (5 bases). This CDR3 is 15 amino acids long. Germline V gene sequence: CDR1 MDHEN, CDR2 SYDVKM. The V and J ends lost 8 bases and 0 bases respectively, with 16 bases between them. The CDR3 loop reads CASAEGVPNQETQYF. For the CDR3, the DNA is TGTGCCAGCGCCGAAGGGGTACCGAACCAAGAGACCCAGTACTTC.

The chain combines TRBV6-1 with TRBJ2-1, with 10 bases identical to TRBD1. The J segment lost 6 bases and the V segment lost 9 bases, leaving 5 bases of the junction unmatched. CDR1 and CDR2 (germline): MNHNS, SASEGT. This CDR3 is 13 amino acids long. The CDR3 is CASGTGDFNEQFF. As DNA, the CDR3 is TGTGCCAGTGGGACAGGGGACTTCAATGAGCAGTTCTTC.

The chain has TRBV7-6 and TRBJ2-2; 9 bases fit TRBD2. Germline V gene sequence: CDR1 SGHVS, CDR2 FNYEAQ. CDR3 length: 17 amino acids. J was trimmed by 4 bases and V by 1 base; bases with no gene match: 7. CDR3 loop: CASSLVAGEDITGELFF. DNA of the CDR3: TGTGCCAGCAGCTTAGTAGCGGGAGAGGATATCACCGGGGAGCTGTTTTTT.

This chain uses TRBV12-3 or TRBV12-4 with TRBJ2-7, with a possible D match to TRBD1 (6 bases). V lost 6 bases and J lost 0, with 15 bases in between. This CDR3 spans 15 amino acids. The DNA of the CDR3 is TGTGCCAGCAGGTCAACAGGGAAGGACTCCTACGAGCAGTACTTC. Its translation: CASRSTGKDSYEQYF.